This T cell receptor (beta chain) was recorded in a study of radiotherapy plus CTLA-4 blockade in lung cancer. V dropped 8 bases and J dropped 1; count of bases not matched to a gene: 5. Germline V gives CDR1 MDHEN, CDR2 SYDVKM. The CDR3 extends over 16 amino acids. General observations from the study: Blood saw expansion of tumor-derived TCR clones after radiotherapy plus ipilimumab. Dynamics of early blood T cell clones, together with interferon-beta, were reportedly the best predictors of response.

Clones were sequenced by immunoSEQ multiplex PCR, and TCRdb holds only the in-frame ones, with some missing. The sample lists about 97,000 clones; about four fifths were seen once. Notes on this clone: Antigen: not known.

The chain employs TRBV28 and TRBJ2-6, with 10 bases aligning to TRBD1. The specimen was peripheral blood, collected from a patient treated with radiotherapy plus ipilimumab. The source of this sequence is a human donor with non-small cell lung cancer who had a partial response to radiotherapy plus ipilimumab. Some clones in this sample may be carry-over from other donors' samples. In nucleotides, the CDR3 is TGTGCCAGCGTCGACAGGGGGCGGTCTGGGGCCAACGTCCTGACTTTC. Protein product: CASVDRGRSGANVLTF.